These T cell receptor beta chains were read from a single sample in a study of cytomegalovirus exposure and HLA in healthy donors. Repertoires were generated with immunoSEQ multiplex PCR, while TCRdb's copy carries only in-frame clones and drops some. The data show around 150,000 clones, around 72% seen once. Sequenced: PBMCs. The receptors here all came from a man between 40 and 49 years old in good health and CMV-seropositive. Each CDR3 is given with its conserved first and last residue. The order of the fields is J gene, D gene, V gene, clone size, CDR3 length, CDR3 protein, CDR3 DNA. The D gene is left open where the match is weak. A row's size may be missing; if present it is once, few, many or a size class.

>TRBJ2-2|TRBD1|TRBV15|.|16
CATSRTGRGATGELFF
TGTGCCACCAGCAGGACAGGGCGAGGGGCCACCGGGGAGCTGTTTTTT
>TRBJ2-7|TRBD1|TRBV27|.|13
CASSRTGLYEQYF
TGTGCCAGCAGTAGGACAGGGTTGTACGAGCAGTACTTC
>TRBJ1-1|.|TRBV19|many|13
CASLLSGDTEAFF
TGTGCCAGCCTATTGTCGGGGGACACTGAAGCTTTCTTT
>TRBJ1-6|.|TRBV19|once|15
CASRRGVGGNSPLHF
TGTGCCAGTCGCCGCGGTGTTGGGGGGAATTCACCCCTCCACTTT
>TRBJ2-7|TRBD1|TRBV5-4|.|15
CASSPGQGFSYEQYF
TGTGCCAGCAGCCCGGGACAGGGTTTCTCCTACGAGCAGTACTTC
>TRBJ1-6|TRBD1|TRBV13|.|14
CASSGTVLQSPLHF
TGTGCCAGCAGCGGGACAGTACTACAATCACCCCTCCACTTT
>TRBJ1-4|.|TRBV6-1|.|15
CASSAGRGTNEKLFF
TGTGCCAGCAGCGCTGGACGGGGAACTAATGAAAAACTGTTTTTT
>TRBJ1-6|TRBD1|TRBV10-3|.|16
CAISQQGSSYNSPLHF
TGTGCCATCAGCCAACAGGGGTCCTCCTATAATTCACCCCTCCACTTT
>TRBJ2-7|.|TRBV10-3|.|15
CAISESPGLGDEQYF
TGTGCCATCAGTGAGTCACCAGGGCTTGGTGACGAGCAGTACTTC
>TRBJ2-7|.|TRBV5-6|few|14
CASSLAIRGNEQYF
TGTGCCAGCAGCTTGGCCATCAGGGGTAACGAGCAGTACTTC
>TRBJ1-5|.|TRBV19|once|15
CASSIGSFGNQPQHF
TGTGCCAGTAGTATAGGAAGCTTCGGGAATCAGCCCCAGCATTTT
>TRBJ1-2|.|TRBV9|.|13
CASSVGLGDGYTF
TGTGCCAGCAGCGTAGGCCTCGGGGATGGCTACACCTTC
>TRBJ2-1|.|TRBV7-3|.|16
CASSLTKSTPYNEQFF
TGTGCCAGCAGCTTAACAAAAAGTACACCCTACAATGAGCAGTTCTTC
>TRBJ2-3|TRBD2|TRBV4-2|.|16
CASSHKRTSGTDTQYF
TGTGCCAGCAGCCACAAGAGGACTAGCGGCACAGATACGCAGTATTTT
>TRBJ2-5|TRBD2|TRBV5-1|few|15
CASSLTTSGGETQYF
TGCGCCAGCAGCCTTACGACTAGCGGGGGAGAGACCCAGTACTTC
>TRBJ2-3|TRBD2|TRBV6-5|few|15
CASSALAGGTDTQYF
TGTGCCAGCAGTGCACTAGCGGGGGGCACAGATACGCAGTATTTT
>TRBJ1-5|.|TRBV25-1|.|16
CASSPRGRAPNQPQHF
TGTGCCAGCAGTCCGCGCGGGAGGGCCCCCAATCAGCCCCAGCATTTT
>TRBJ2-5|.|TRBV30|.|15
CAWGGWGDEEETQYF
TGTGCCTGGGGGGGGTGGGGGGACGAAGAAGAGACCCAGTACTTC
>TRBJ1-2|.|TRBV29-1|.|16
CSVDQEIRETNYGYTF
TGCAGCGTTGACCAGGAAATCAGGGAAACCAACTATGGCTACACCTTC
>TRBJ1-1|.|TRBV14|.|17
CASSQEFFGGWNTEAFF
TGTGCCAGCAGCCAAGAGTTTTTCGGCGGCTGGAACACTGAAGCTTTCTTT
>TRBJ2-7|.|TRBV6-6|once|15
CASSYVQADTYEQYF
TGTGCCAGCAGTTATGTCCAGGCCGATACCTACGAGCAGTACTTC
>TRBJ2-2|TRBD1|TRBV10-3|few|15
CAISGLDRGTGELFF
TGTGCCATCAGTGGCCTGGACAGGGGAACCGGGGAGCTGTTTTTT